The text below deals with one T cell receptor (beta chain). This clonotype was counted many times. Its cognate antigen has yet to be identified. No much larger clone is present one base from it, and per-base qualities are unavailable. The 40 or so donors, aged roughly 6 to 100 years, were systemically healthy Caucasian individuals from Russia. Ten milliliters of peripheral blood were collected from each donor into EDTA-treated Vacutainer tubes. PBMCs were isolated by Ficoll-Paque density-gradient centrifugation, with at least 6 million obtained per sample. Total RNA, at least 6 micrograms per sample, was extracted from PBMCs with Trizol reagent. The percentages of naive CD45RAhigh/CD27high T cells were determined by flow cytometry on a PBMC aliquot from every donor. The data stem from a study of blood T cells in healthy people across ages (dated by TCRdb to between 2015 and 2016). As for the study more broadly: In model experiments, template switching captured roughly one uniquely barcoded TCR beta cDNA molecule for every two T cells. The study measured age-related changes in TCR beta repertoire diversity using deep sequencing normalized with unique cDNA molecular identifiers. Donors of different ages were randomly distributed across sequencing lanes to avoid experimental bias. Four age groups were formed from the donors: young (average approximately 17 years), middle-aged (approximately 39), aged (roughly 56) and long-lived (more than 75). Using the same blood draw, the study looked at two additional independent replicas of 1 million unique cDNA reads for two donors, one aged 18 to 30 and the other aged 80 or older. Points the paper makes about the study in general: The CMV infection status of donors was not known, potentially confounding age-related changes in expanded clonotypes. There was a strong correlation between observed TCR beta diversity and the percentage of naive T cells measured by flow cytometry. Total diversity estimates from one million sequenced T cells were considered lower bounds and underestimates. Conclusive comparison of naive and antigen-experienced compartments was prevented by the profiling of bulk unsorted PBMCs. The long-lived group showed more naive CD4+ T cells, fewer expanded clones and increased TCR diversity than the aged group, suggesting age selection. As age increased, observed TCR beta diversity per million T cells dropped in a roughly linear way, and a significant reduction was already evident by age 40.

The CDR3 has 15 amino acids, counting the end cysteine and phenylalanine. The only DNA kept is the CDR3, 45 bases in frame from the first base. V and J are truncated by 0 bases and 4 bases respectively, leaving an intervening sequence of 13 bases. The germline V gene yields LGHNA for CDR1 and YSLEER for CDR2. Library construction relied on 5' RACE. Sequenced using an Illumina HiSeq 2500. The second PCR ran for roughly 7 to 11 cycles and used a J-beta primer mix along with a sample-barcoded 5' primer. A template-switch 5' adaptor carrying 12 random nucleotides introduced a unique molecular identifier onto each TCR beta cDNA molecule. Each sample yielded at least 2.5 million CDR3-containing paired-end reads. The Mint cDNA synthesis kit, primed by a TRBC-specific oligonucleotide, was used to synthesize first-strand cDNA from all RNA. Following uracil-DNA glycosylase treatment, all cDNA underwent a first 18-cycle PCR with the universal primers M1SS and BC2_uni_R. The original pipeline was this. Each sample was normalized by randomly selecting 1 million high-quality reads, each carrying a distinct molecular identifier. Reads sharing molecular identifiers were discarded rather than binned into consensus sequences. CDR3 identification, clonotype clustering and error correction used MiTCR with a Q25 quality threshold and the strictest error-elimination algorithm. Lower-bound total TCR beta diversity was estimated with a nonparametric unseen species model using Euler transformation. TCRdb applied fastp at Q25 and MiXCR to the public reads, then kept only in-frame beta chains. Every entry covers one CDR3 protein and lists the most common genes and DNA from its rows. These V and J calls originate from TCRdb's pipeline instead of the authors' own analysis. Present in this sample are 1,500,000 or so distinct CDR3 sequences, 40% to 45% of which were seen just once. Of the sample, about 3.8% falls within the top ten clones.

Recombination connected TRBV4-3 to TRBJ2-7; D gene: possibly TRBD1, on 5 matching bases. This clonotype originated in a woman aged 18 to 35 in good health. The sequenced sample consisted of blood. The nucleotide sequence is given as TGCGCCAGCAGCCAAGAAAGGGGAAGTGGGTACGAGCAGTACTTC. This is translated as CASSQERGSGYEQYF.